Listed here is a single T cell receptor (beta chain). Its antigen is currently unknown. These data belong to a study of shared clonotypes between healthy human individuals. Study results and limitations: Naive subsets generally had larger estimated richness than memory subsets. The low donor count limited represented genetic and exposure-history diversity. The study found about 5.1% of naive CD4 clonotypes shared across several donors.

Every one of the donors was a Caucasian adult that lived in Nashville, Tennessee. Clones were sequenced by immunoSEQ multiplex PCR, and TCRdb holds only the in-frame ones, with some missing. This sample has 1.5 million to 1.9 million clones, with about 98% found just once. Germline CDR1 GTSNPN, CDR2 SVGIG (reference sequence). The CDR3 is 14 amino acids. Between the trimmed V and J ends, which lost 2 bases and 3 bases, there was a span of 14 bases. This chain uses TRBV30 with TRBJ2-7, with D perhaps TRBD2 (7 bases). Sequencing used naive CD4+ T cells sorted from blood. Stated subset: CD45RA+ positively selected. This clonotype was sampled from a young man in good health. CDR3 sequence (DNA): TGTGCCTGGAGTTTCGGGGGGCGCTTCTACGAGCAGTACTTC. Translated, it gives CAWSFGGRFYEQYF. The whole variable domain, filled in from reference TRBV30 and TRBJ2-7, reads SQTIHQWPATLVQPVGSPLSLECTVEGTSNPNLYWYRQAAGRGLQLLFYSVGIGQISSEVPQNLSASRPQDRQFILSSKKLLLSDSGFYLCAWSFGGRFYEQYFGPGTRLTVT.